This T cell receptor (beta chain) was obtained from a study of blood T cells in healthy people across ages. Overall study findings and caveats: Conclusively comparing naive with antigen-experienced cells was impossible with unsorted PBMCs. A roughly linear fall in TCR beta diversity per million T cells was seen with increasing age. Donors of long life had a larger count of naive CD4+ cells and greater diversity than aged donors.

It was with a sample-barcoded 5' primer and a J-beta primer mix that a second PCR of about 7 to 12 cycles was run. TCRdb analysed the 5' RACE reads with MiXCR anew, one entry per CDR3 protein. This table holds hundreds of thousands of distinct CDR3 sequences, about 30% found once. As to this clonotype: Its antigen is still unknown.

Losses at the gene ends were 5 bases for V and 5 bases for J; bases not matched to a gene: 10. The CDR3 runs to 15 residues. Germline V gene lookup returns CDR1 MDHEN and CDR2 SYDVKM. The sample, about 9.2 milliliters of peripheral blood, was drawn from each donor. The V and J genes are TRBV28 and TRBJ2-5; TRBD2 aligns across 8 bases. The material sequenced was blood. The sequence came from a woman aged 80 or older in good health. CDR3 DNA: TGTGCCAGCAGTGAAAGAGGGACTAGTGTGGAGACCCAGTACTTC. It yields the protein CASSERGTSVETQYF.